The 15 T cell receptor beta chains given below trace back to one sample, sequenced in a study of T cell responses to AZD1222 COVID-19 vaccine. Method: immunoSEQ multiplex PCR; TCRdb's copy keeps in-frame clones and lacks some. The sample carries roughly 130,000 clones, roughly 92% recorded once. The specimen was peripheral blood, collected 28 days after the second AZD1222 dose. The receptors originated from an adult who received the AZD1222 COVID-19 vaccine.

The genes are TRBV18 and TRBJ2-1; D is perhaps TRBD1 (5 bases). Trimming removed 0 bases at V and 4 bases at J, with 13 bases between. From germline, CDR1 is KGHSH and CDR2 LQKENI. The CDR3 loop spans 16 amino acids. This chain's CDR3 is CASSPPHRTPYNEQFF. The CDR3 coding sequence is TGTGCCAGCTCACCACCGCACAGGACCCCTTACAATGAGCAGTTCTTC.

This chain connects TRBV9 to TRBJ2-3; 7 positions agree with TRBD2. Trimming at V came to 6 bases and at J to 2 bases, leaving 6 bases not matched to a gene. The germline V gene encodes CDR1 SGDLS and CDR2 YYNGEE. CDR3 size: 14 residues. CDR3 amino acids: CASTIGTNTDTQYF. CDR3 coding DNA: TGTGCCAGCACCATAGGGACTAACACAGATACGCAGTATTTT.

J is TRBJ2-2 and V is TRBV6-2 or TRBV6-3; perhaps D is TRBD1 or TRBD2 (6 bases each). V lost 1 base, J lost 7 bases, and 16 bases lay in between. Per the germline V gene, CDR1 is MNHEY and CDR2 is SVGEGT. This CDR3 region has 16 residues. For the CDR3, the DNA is TGTGCCAGCAGTTACTATCTGGGGGGCCGAGGCGGGGAGCTGTTTTTT. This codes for CASSYYLGGRGGELFF.

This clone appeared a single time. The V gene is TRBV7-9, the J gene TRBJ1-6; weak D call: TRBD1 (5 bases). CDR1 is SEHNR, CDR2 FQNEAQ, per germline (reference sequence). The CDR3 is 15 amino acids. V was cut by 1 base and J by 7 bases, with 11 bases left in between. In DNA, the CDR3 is TGTGCCAGCAGCTTAGGGGGCGCTCGGAATTCACCCCTCCACTTT. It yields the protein CASSLGGARNSPLHF.

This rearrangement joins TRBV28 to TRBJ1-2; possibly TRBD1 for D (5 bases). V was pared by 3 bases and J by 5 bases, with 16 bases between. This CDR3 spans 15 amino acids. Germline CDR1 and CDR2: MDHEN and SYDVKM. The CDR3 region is CASSLLGGSVYGYTF. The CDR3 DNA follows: TGTGCCAGCAGTTTGCTGGGGGGGTCAGTTTATGGCTACACCTTC.

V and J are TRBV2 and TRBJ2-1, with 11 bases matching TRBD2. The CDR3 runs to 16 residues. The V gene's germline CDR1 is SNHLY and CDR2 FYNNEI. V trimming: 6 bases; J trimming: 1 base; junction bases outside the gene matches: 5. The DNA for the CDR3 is TGTGCCAGCAGATACCGACTAGCGGGGTCCTACAATGAGCAGTTCTTC. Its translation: CASRYRLAGSYNEQFF.

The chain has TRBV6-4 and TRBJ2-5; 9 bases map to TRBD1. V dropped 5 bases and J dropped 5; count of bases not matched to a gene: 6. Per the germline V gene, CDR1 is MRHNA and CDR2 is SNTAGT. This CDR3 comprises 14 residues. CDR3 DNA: TGTGCCAGCAGTCCTGACAGGGGGAGTGAGACCCAGTACTTC. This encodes CASSPDRGSETQYF.

The CDR3 sequence is CASSLGTGEYKQYF. The CDR3 DNA reads TGCGCCAGCAGCTTGGGGACAGGGGAGTATAAGCAGTACTTC. The chain couples TRBV5-1 to TRBJ2-7, with 9 bases fitting TRBD1. V lost 0 bases, J lost 8 bases, and 6 bases stayed unmatched. Germline assignment: CDR1 SGHRS and CDR2 YFSETQ. The CDR3 runs 14 residues. The full variable domain, its missing parts supplied by reference TRBV5-1 and TRBJ2-7, is KAGVTQTPRYLIKTRGQQVTLSCSPISGHRSVSWYQQTPGQGLQFLFEYFSETQRNKGNFPGRFSGRQFSNSRSEMNVSTLELGDSALYLCASSLGTGEYKQYFGPGTRLTVT.

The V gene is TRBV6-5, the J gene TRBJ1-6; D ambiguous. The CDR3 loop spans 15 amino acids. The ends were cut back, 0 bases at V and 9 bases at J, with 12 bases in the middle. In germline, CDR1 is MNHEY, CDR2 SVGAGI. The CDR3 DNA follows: TGTGCCAGCAGTTACTCGATACAGCCTAGTTCACCCCTCCACTTT. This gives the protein CASSYSIQPSSPLHF.

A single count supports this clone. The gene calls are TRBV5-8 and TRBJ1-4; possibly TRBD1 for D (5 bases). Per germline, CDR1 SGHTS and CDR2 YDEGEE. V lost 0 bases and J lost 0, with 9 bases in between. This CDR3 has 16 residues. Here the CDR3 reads CASSLDGGSTNEKLFF. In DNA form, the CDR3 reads TGTGCCAGCAGCTTGGACGGGGGATCAACTAATGAAAAACTGTTTTTT.

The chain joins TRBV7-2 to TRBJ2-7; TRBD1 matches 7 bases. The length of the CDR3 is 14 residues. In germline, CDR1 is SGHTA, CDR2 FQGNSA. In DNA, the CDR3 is TGTGCTACCAGCCTAACAGGGGCTTCCTACGAGCAGTACTTC. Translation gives CATSLTGASYEQYF.

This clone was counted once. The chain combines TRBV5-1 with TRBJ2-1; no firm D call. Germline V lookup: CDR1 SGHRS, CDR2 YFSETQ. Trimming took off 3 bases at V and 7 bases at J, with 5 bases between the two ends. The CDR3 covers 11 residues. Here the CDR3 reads CASSSGNEQFF. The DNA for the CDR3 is TGCGCCAGCAGCTCCGGGAATGAGCAGTTCTTC.

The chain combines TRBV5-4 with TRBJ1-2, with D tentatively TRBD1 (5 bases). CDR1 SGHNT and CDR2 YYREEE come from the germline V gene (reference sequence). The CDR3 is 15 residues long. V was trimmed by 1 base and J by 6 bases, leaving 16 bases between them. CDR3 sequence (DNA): TGTGCCAGCAGCTTGCGAGTAGCAGGGAGCAATGGCTACACCTTC. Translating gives CASSLRVAGSNGYTF.

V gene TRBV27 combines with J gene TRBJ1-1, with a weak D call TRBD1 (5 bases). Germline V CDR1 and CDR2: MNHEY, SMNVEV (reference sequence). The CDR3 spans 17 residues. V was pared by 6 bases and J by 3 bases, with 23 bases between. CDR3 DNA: TGTGCCAGCAGGAGCCGGGACTTTGGTCGTGATGACACTGAAGCTTTCTTT. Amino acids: CASRSRDFGRDDTEAFF.

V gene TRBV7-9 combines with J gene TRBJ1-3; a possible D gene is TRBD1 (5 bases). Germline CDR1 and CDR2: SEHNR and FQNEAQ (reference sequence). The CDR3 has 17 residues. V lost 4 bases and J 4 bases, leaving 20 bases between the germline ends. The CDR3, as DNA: TGTGCCAGCAGCTCGTGGCTCGATTCAGGGAGAGGAAACACCATATATTTT. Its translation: CASSSWLDSGRGNTIYF.